One and the same sample provided the 9 T cell receptor beta chains below, sequenced in a study of cytomegalovirus exposure and HLA in healthy donors. The PCR used 60 Vbeta and 13 Jbeta primers. Clones were sequenced by immunoSEQ multiplex PCR, and TCRdb holds only the in-frame ones, with some missing. The sample yields around 150,000 clones, about 75% seen once. The specimen sequenced was PBMCs. These receptors were taken from a woman in her fifties or sixties in good health and CMV-seropositive.

CDR3 bases: TGTGCCAGCAGCGCCGGCACCGACAGCTATTCCTACGAGCAGTACTTC. Its translation is CASSAGTDSYSYEQYF. The chain couples TRBV9 to TRBJ2-7, with a weak D call TRBD1 (5 bases). The CDR3 extends over 16 amino acids. Trimming removed 3 bases from V and 1 base from J, with 17 bases in between. Looked up from germline, CDR1 is SGDLS and CDR2 is YYNGEE.

This chain uses TRBV7-9 with TRBJ2-1; tentative D call: TRBD2 (6 bases). This CDR3 comprises 13 residues. CDR1 and CDR2 from the germline V gene are SEHNR and FQNEAQ (reference sequence). V lost 8 bases to trimming and J lost 5 bases, with 13 bases between them. CDR3 loop: CASGGESHNEQFF. The CDR3 bases are TGTGCCAGCGGCGGGGAGAGTCACAATGAGCAGTTCTTC.

The gene calls are TRBV29-1 and TRBJ2-2; D is possibly TRBD2 (5 bases). From germline, CDR1 is SQVTM and CDR2 ANQGSEA. The CDR3 contains 13 residues. DNA for the CDR3: TGCAGTGGAGGTCACGCCGATCGCGGGGAGCTGTTTTTT. The encoded protein is CSGGHADRGELFF.

This chain joins TRBV21-1 and TRBJ2-1; the table's TRBD2 call for D was not verified on the DNA. TRBV21-1 is a pseudogene. CDR3 length: 15 amino acids. The DNA for the CDR3 is TGTGCCAGCCTTCGACTAGCGGGACAGAACAATGAGCAGTTCTTC. This gives the protein CASLRLAGQNNEQFF.

A remark on this clone: At one boundary the junction diverges from the germline segment, which might be a read error. The CDR3 bases are TGCAGCGTGGGGGACCTGACAGGGAGCGACTTC. It encodes CSVGDLTGSDF. V usage is TRBV29-1 and J usage is TRBJ2-7, with 7 bases aligning to TRBD1. Germline CDR1 is SQVTM and CDR2 is ANQGSEA. The CDR3 sequence is 11 residues long.

Points on this clone: One end of the junction is discordant with germline, which a read error may explain. V usage is TRBV15 and J usage is TRBJ1-4; 7 nucleotides line up with TRBD1. The CDR3 totals 16 residues. CDR1 and CDR2 (germline): LNHNV, YYDKDF (reference sequence). CDR3 amino acids: CATSRGQGGTNEELFF. Here the CDR3 DNA reads TGTGCCACCAGCAGAGGACAGGGAGGAACAAATGAAGAACTGTTTTTT. Together with reference TRBV15 and TRBJ1-4, the CDR3 gives the full variable domain: DAMVIQNPRYQVTQFGKPVTLSCSQTLNHNVMYWYQQKSSQAPKLLFHYYDKDFNNEADTPDNFQSRRPNTSFCFLDIRSPGLGDTAMYLCATSRGQGGTNEELFFGSGTQLSVL.

The rearrangement uses TRBV6-1 and TRBJ2-1, with TRBD1 matching over 8 bases. The CDR3 length is 15 residues. Germline CDR1 reads MNHNS; CDR2 reads SASEGT. With 6 bases clipped from V and 7 bases from J, the junction kept 11 bases outside the gene matches. CDR3 residues: CASRLGQGGRNEQFF. Written as DNA, the CDR3 is TGTGCCAGCAGGTTAGGACAGGGCGGACGGAATGAGCAGTTCTTC.

This clone showed up just once. This chain links TRBV9 with TRBJ1-2, with TRBD1 as a possible D gene (6 bases). V dropped 3 bases and J dropped 1 base, with 13 bases sitting between them. The V gene's germline CDR1 is SGDLS and CDR2 YYNGEE. The CDR3 is 15 amino acids. The CDR3: CASSDQGQNNYGYTF. In DNA, the CDR3 is TGTGCCAGCAGCGACCAAGGACAGAATAACTATGGCTACACCTTC. Drawing the rest from reference TRBV9 and TRBJ1-2, the complete variable domain is DSGVTQTPKHLITATGQRVTLRCSPRSGDLSVYWYQQSLDQGLQFLIQYYNGEERAKGNILERFSAQQFPDLHSELNLSSLELGDSALYFCASSDQGQNNYGYTFGSGTRLTVV.

A single count supports this clone. The chain has TRBV4-3 and TRBJ2-1, with 8 bases identical to TRBD1. V shed 1 base, J shed 1 base, and the junction held 3 bases outside the gene matches. The CDR3 totals 16 residues. Germline CDR1 reads LGHNA; CDR2 reads YSLEER. The CDR3 nucleotides read TGCGCCAGCAGCCAAGGGCAGGGGGCGTCCTACAATGAGCAGTTCTTC. Its translation: CASSQGQGASYNEQFF.